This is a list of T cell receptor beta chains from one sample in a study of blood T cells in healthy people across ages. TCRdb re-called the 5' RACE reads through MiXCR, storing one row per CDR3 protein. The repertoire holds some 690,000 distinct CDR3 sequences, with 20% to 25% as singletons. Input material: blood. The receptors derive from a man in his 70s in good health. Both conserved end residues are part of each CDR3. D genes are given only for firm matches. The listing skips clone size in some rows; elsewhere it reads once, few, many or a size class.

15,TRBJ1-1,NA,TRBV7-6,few,TGTGCCAGCAGCTTAGCCGAGGGTCTGGGAACTGAAGCTTTCTTT,CASSLAEGLGTEAFF
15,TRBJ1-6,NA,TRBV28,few,TGTGCCAGCAGCGTAGCTACAGTTCCCAATTCACCCCTCCACTTT,CASSVATVPNSPLHF
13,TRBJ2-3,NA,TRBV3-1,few,TGTGCCAGCAGCCAGGCGTTCGCAGATACGCAGTATTTT,CASSQAFADTQYF
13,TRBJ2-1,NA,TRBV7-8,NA,TGTGCCAGCAGCCTAGTGTCCCGATTTGAGCAGTTCTTC,CASSLVSRFEQFF
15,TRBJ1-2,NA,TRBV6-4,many,TGTGCCAGCAGTGACTCAGCTGGGGGGGCGAGGGGCTACACCTTC,CASSDSAGGARGYTF
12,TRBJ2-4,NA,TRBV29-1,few,TGCAGCGTTTCCCTAGCCAAAAACATTCAGTACTTC,CSVSLAKNIQYF
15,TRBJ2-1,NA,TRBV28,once,TGTGCCAGCCAACCGGACTACTCATCGGACAATGAGCAGTTCTTC,CASQPDYSSDNEQFF
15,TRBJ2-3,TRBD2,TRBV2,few,TGTGCCAGCAGTGAAGCGACTAGCGGGAGTGATACGCAGTATTTT,CASSEATSGSDTQYF
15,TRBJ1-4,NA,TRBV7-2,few,TGTGCCAGCAGCTTAATGGGAGGGAAAGGTGAAAAACTGTTTTTT,CASSLMGGKGEKLFF
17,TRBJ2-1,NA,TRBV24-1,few,TGTGCCACCAGTGGTGGGACTCGGACCGCCCCCTACAATGAGCAGTTCTTC,CATSGGTRTAPYNEQFF
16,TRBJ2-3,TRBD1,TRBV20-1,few,TGCAGTGCTAGAGTGTTCAACAGGGGGCGGACAGATACGCAGTATTTT,CSARVFNRGRTDTQYF
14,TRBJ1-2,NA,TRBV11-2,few,TGTGCCAGCAGCTTAATGACAGGCGTTTATGGCTACACCTTC,CASSLMTGVYGYTF
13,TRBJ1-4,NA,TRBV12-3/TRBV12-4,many,TGTGCCAGCAGTTGGGCGGGATTAGAAAAACTGTTTTTT,CASSWAGLEKLFF
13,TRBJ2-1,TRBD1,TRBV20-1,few,TGCAGTGCCAGGGACAGGGAGTACAATGAGCAGTTCTTC,CSARDREYNEQFF
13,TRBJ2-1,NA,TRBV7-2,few,TGTGCCAGCGGCAGACAGTCCTACAATGAGCAGTTCTTC,CASGRQSYNEQFF
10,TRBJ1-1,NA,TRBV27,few,TGTGCCAGCTATGGGTCTGAAGCTTTCTTT,CASYGSEAFF
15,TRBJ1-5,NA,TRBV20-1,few,TGCAGTGCTAGATGGGCGCGGGGTGGCAATCAGCCCCAGCATTTT,CSARWARGGNQPQHF
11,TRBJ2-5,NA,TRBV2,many,TGTGCCAGCAGTGAGTGGGAGACCCAGTACTTC,CASSEWETQYF
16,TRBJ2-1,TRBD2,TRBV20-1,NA,TGCAGTGCCCAAAGGCGGACTAGCGGGAGGTCCAATGAGCAGTTCTTC,CSAQRRTSGRSNEQFF
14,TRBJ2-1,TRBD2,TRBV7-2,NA,TGTGCCAGCCAAGGGCTAGCGGGGCTGAATGAGCAGTTCTTC,CASQGLAGLNEQFF
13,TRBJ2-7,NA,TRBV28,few,TGTGCCAGCAGTCGTGACAGGAGGAACGAGCAGTACTTC,CASSRDRRNEQYF
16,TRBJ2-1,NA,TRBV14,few,TGTGCCAGCAGCCAAGGTCCCGGCCGACCCTACAATGAGCAGTTCTTC,CASSQGPGRPYNEQFF
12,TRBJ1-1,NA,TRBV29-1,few,TGCAGCGTTGAACCCCCCACTTCTATGGCTTTCTTT,CSVEPPTSMAFF
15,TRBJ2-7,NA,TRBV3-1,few,TGTGCCAGCAGCCAAGATTCCAATCCTTGGGACGAGCAGTACTTC,CASSQDSNPWDEQYF
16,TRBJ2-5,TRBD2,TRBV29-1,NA,TGCAGCGTTGTCTGGACGCTAGCGGCGCACCAAGAGACCCAGTACTTC,CSVVWTLAAHQETQYF
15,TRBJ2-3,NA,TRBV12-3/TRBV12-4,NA,TGTGCCAGCACCCAGGGCGGGATACGCACAGATACGCAGTATTTT,CASTQGGIRTDTQYF
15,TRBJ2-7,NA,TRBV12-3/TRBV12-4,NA,TGTGCCAGCAGTTCCCCCCGGACATACTCCTACGAGCAGTACTTC,CASSSPRTYSYEQYF
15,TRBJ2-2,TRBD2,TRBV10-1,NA,TGCGCCAGCAGTGACAGCGGGGGCCTTGAAGGGGAGCTGTTTTTT,CASSDSGGLEGELFF
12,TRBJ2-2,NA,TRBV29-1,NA,TGCAGCGTCAGGGAGAACACCGGGGAGCTGTTTTTT,CSVRENTGELFF
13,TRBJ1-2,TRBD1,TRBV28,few,TGTGCCAGCAGAATCAGCAGGGGGCGTGGCTACACCTTC,CASRISRGRGYTF
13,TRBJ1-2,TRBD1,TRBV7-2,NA,TGTGCCAGCAGCCCCCGGACAGGGCTTGGCTACACCTTC,CASSPRTGLGYTF
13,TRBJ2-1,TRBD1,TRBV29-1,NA,TGCAGCGTCACAGGACAGGGACTCAATGAGCAGTTCTTC,CSVTGQGLNEQFF
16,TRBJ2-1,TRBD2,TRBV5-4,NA,TGTGCCAGCAGCTTGTGGCTAGCGGGAGGGCACAATGAGCAGTTCTTC,CASSLWLAGGHNEQFF
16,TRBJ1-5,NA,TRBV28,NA,TGTGCCAGCAGTTTAGGAGGGGTGGTTAGCAATCAGCCCCAGCATTTT,CASSLGGVVSNQPQHF
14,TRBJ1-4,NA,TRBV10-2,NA,TGCGCCAGCAGTGAGGCAGGGCAGAATGAAAAACTGTTTTTT,CASSEAGQNEKLFF
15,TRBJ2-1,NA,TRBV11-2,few,TGTGCCAGTAGCCCCCACCCGTGGCAGGTTAGTGAGCAGTTCTTC,CASSPHPWQVSEQFF
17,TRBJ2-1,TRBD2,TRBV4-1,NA,TGCGCCAGCAGTCAAGATCCGTCCGGGGGGGGGAACAATGAGCAGTTCTTC,CASSQDPSGGGNNEQFF
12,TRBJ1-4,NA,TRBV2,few,TGTGCCAGCATGTTGCCGAATGAAAAACTGTTTTTT,CASMLPNEKLFF
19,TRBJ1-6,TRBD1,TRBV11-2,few,TGTGCCAGCAGCCCTAGGCCGGGACAGGGCTTCGCAGGGGATTCACCCCTCCACTTT,CASSPRPGQGFAGDSPLHF
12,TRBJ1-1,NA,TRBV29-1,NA,TGCAGCGTTCCGGGGGCTCTCACTGAAGCTTTCTTT,CSVPGALTEAFF
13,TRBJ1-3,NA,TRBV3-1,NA,TGTGCCAGCAGCCCCTCAGTTCAATCCACCATATATTTT,CASSPSVQSTIYF
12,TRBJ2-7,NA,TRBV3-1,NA,TGTGCCAGCAGCCAAGTCCCCGGGGAGCAGTACTTC,CASSQVPGEQYF
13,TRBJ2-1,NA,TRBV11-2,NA,TGTGCCAGCAGCATGCGACTCTACAATGAGCAGTTCTTC,CASSMRLYNEQFF
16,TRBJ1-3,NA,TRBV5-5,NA,TGTGCCAGCAGCTTGGTCAGGAACCCTCTGGGAAACACCATATATTTT,CASSLVRNPLGNTIYF
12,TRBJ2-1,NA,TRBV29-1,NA,TGCAGCGTTGGATGGGGGGTCAATGAGCAGTTCTTC,CSVGWGVNEQFF
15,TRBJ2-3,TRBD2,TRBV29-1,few,TGCAGCGTGGCCCCCCTCCTAGCGGGGAAGGATACGCAGTATTTT,CSVAPLLAGKDTQYF
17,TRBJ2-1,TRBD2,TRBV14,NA,TGTGCCAGCAGCCCTTTCGACGGGACTAGCGGTTACAATGAGCAGTTCTTC,CASSPFDGTSGYNEQFF
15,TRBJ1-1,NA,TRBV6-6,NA,TGTGCCAGCAGACTTAAAGATGGAAGGGGCACTGAAGCTTTCTTT,CASRLKDGRGTEAFF
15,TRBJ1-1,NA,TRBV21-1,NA,TGTGCCAGCAGCTATAACAGGGGTACGGGCACTGAAGCTTTCTTT,CASSYNRGTGTEAFF
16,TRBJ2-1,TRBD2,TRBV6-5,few,TGTGCCAGCAGTTACTCGATAGCGGGAGGTCTAAATGAGCAGTTCTTC,CASSYSIAGGLNEQFF
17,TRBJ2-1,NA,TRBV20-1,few,TGCAGTGCTAGTGGCTACCACCACTTACCCGACTACAATGAGCAGTTCTTC,CSASGYHHLPDYNEQFF
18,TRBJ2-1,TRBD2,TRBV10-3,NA,TGTGCCATCAGCCCGGCCTGGGGCAAGCGGGAGACCTACAATGAGCAGTTCTTC,CAISPAWGKRETYNEQFF
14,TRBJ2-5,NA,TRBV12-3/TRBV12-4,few,TGTGCCAGCAGCCCCTTAACAGGTTCGCTGCCGAAGTACTTC,CASSPLTGSLPKYF
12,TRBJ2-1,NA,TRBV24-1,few,TGTGCCACCAGTTTCCCGGGTAGGGAGCAGTTCTTC,CATSFPGREQFF
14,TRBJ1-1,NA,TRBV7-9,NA,TGTGCCAGCAGCTTTTTGAGTCCGAACACTGAAGCTTTCTTT,CASSFLSPNTEAFF
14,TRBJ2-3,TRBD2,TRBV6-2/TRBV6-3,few,TGTGCCAGCCGCGGGGGAACTAACACAGATACGCAGTATTTT,CASRGGTNTDTQYF
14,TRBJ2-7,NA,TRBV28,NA,TGTGCCAGCAAAAGACTCGGACGGACCTGCGAGCAGTGCTTC,CASKRLGRTCEQCF
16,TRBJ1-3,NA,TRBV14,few,TGTGCCAGCAGCCAAGAGAGTCACCTCTCTGGAAACACCATATATTTT,CASSQESHLSGNTIYF
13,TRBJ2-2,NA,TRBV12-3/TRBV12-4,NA,TGTGCCAGCAGGGCCGACAACACCGGGGAGCTGTTTTTT,CASRADNTGELFF
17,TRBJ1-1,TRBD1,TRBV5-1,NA,TGCGCCAGCAGCCTCCCAAACCGGACAGGGTTGAACACTGAAGCTTTCTTT,CASSLPNRTGLNTEAFF